This TCR beta chain was profiled in a study of cytomegalovirus exposure and HLA in healthy donors. The primer mix had 60 Vbeta and 13 Jbeta primers. Measured with immunoSEQ multiplex PCR; TCRdb has only the in-frame clones, and not every one. Counted here are fewer than 200,000 clones, around 74% occurring once; the ten biggest clones make up around 2.6%. Germline assignment: CDR1 LNHDA and CDR2 SQIVND (reference sequence). Trimming stripped 3 bases from V and 6 bases from J, with 17 bases between. This CDR3 region has 15 residues. The TCR sequence derives from a female donor in good health and CMV-seronegative. The V gene is TRBV19, the J gene TRBJ1-1; possible D gene TRBD1, 6 bases. The sequenced material came from PBMCs. The CDR3 DNA reads as TGTGCCAGTAGTATTAGTGCGGGGGCGGTTGCTGAAGCTTTCTTT. Translating gives CASSISAGAVAEAFF.